The 14 T cell receptor beta chains reported below all come from one sample, sequenced in a study of a mutant IDH1 vaccine in newly diagnosed glioma. The antigens for these receptors are not known. Time point reported: week 11, during vaccination. With topical imiquimod, each dose of the vaccine consisted of 300 ug of mutant IDH1 20-mer peptide. The method was immunoSEQ multiplex PCR; TCRdb's version includes in-frame clones alone and lacks a portion of them. The sample shows around 25,000 clones, roughly 70% of them seen only once. Sequenced here: peripheral blood mononuclear cells (PBMCs), sampled from a glioma patient whose treatment included an IDH1 peptide vaccine. The origin of the receptors is a man between 18 and 29 years old with glioma. Some clones in this sample may be carry-over from other donors' samples.

This clone turned up a few times. The rearrangement uses TRBV9 and TRBJ2-3; tentative D call: TRBD2 (5 bases). The CDR3 has 12 residues. Trimming removed 3 bases at V and 8 bases at J, with 10 bases between. Germline V gives CDR1 SGDLS, CDR2 YYNGEE. Written as DNA, the CDR3 is TGTGCCAGCAGCGGCGTCGAGGGTACGCAGTATTTT. Residues: CASSGVEGTQYF.

V usage is TRBV18 and J usage is TRBJ2-5; D gene ambiguous. The V end was cut by 9 bases, the J end by 2 bases, with 13 bases between. This CDR3 has 13 amino acids. From germline, CDR1 is KGHSH and CDR2 LQKENI. This CDR3 is CASALGNQETQYF. CDR3 coding DNA: TGTGCCAGTGCCCTTGGGAATCAAGAGACCCAGTACTTC.

The genes are TRBV6-1 and TRBJ1-5; 8 nucleotides align to TRBD1. This CDR3 is 17 amino acids long. CDR1 is MNHNS and CDR2 is SASEGT in the germline V gene. J gave up 1 base and V 2 bases, and 7 bases lay outside the gene matches. The CDR3 reads CASSELVRQGSNQPQHF. CDR3 coding DNA: TGTGCCAGCAGTGAACTAGTTCGACAGGGGAGCAATCAGCCCCAGCATTTT.

In DNA, the CDR3 is TGTGCCAGCAGCCCAGACAGGGTGTATGGCTACACCTTC. It yields the protein CASSPDRVYGYTF. The chain links TRBV6-5 to TRBJ1-2, with 7 bases lining up with TRBD1. V shed 6 bases, J shed 5 bases, and the junction held 6 bases outside the gene matches. CDR1 is MNHEY, CDR2 SVGAGI, per germline. The CDR3 is 13 amino acids.

The V and J genes are TRBV27 and TRBJ1-2; D is perhaps TRBD1 (6 bases). With 0 bases removed from V and 4 bases from J, the gap between germline ends came to 12 bases. Germline V CDR1 and CDR2: MNHEY, SMNVEV (reference sequence). The CDR3 totals 15 residues. In DNA form, the CDR3 reads TGTGCCAGCAGTTTATCGCGAGGGGGTGGCTATGGCTACACCTTC. It encodes CASSLSRGGGYGYTF.

V and J are TRBV25-1 and TRBJ2-1; 9 positions agree with TRBD2. This CDR3 spans 17 amino acids. The V and J ends lost 2 bases and 7 bases, in that order; junction bases with no gene match: 12. CDR1 MGHDK and CDR2 SYGVNS come from the germline V gene. CDR3 sequence (DNA): TGTGCCAGCAGTGAAATTAGGGGCGGGAGGGCCCAAAATGAGCAGTTCTTC. Protein: CASSEIRGGRAQNEQFF.

The gene calls are TRBV19 and TRBJ2-6; D not certain. The CDR3 contains 14 residues. V lost 6 bases and J lost 1, with 7 bases in between. Per the germline V gene, CDR1 is LNHDA and CDR2 is SQIVND (reference sequence). CDR3 sequence reads: CASSPSSGANVLTF. CDR3 in DNA: TGTGCCAGTAGCCCTTCATCTGGGGCCAACGTCCTGACTTTC.

This clone was counted only a few times. The gene calls are TRBV19 and TRBJ1-1; no definite D call. The CDR3 sequence is 16 residues long. CDR1 LNHDA and CDR2 SQIVND come from the germline V gene (reference sequence). Trimming removed 3 bases at V and 3 bases at J, with 17 bases between. The CDR3 DNA sequence: TGTGCCAGTAGTATGGCCCATGCACGGTTGTACACTGAAGCTTTCTTT. Translating it yields CASSMAHARLYTEAFF.

The genes are TRBV5-6 and TRBJ1-2; D may be TRBD1 (6 bases). Trimming removed 2 bases at V and 2 bases at J, with 10 bases between. Germline V gene sequence: CDR1 SGHDT, CDR2 YYEEEE. The CDR3 loop spans 14 amino acids. This chain's CDR3 is CASSLQGLNYGYTF. The CDR3 coding sequence is TGTGCCAGCAGCTTACAGGGCCTCAACTATGGCTACACCTTC.

The J gene is TRBJ2-7, the V gene TRBV6-5; 8 bases agree with TRBD1. The CDR3 is 14 residues long. The ends lost 6 bases at V and 5 bases at J; junction bases unmatched: 9. Germline assignment: CDR1 MNHEY and CDR2 SVGAGI. The CDR3 loop reads CASSSTDRVDEQYF. In DNA, the CDR3 is TGTGCCAGCAGCTCAACGGACAGGGTTGACGAGCAGTACTTC.

The chain is built from TRBV25-1 and TRBJ1-6; 9 bases align to TRBD1. Germline CDR1 MGHDK, CDR2 SYGVNS. The CDR3 has 15 amino acids. J lost 6 bases, V lost 6 bases, and 6 bases had no gene match. The CDR3 nucleotides are TGTGCCAGCAGCCCCTTGGGACAGGGTAATTCACCCCTCCACTTT. Translation: CASSPLGQGNSPLHF.

This chain connects TRBV6-5 to TRBJ1-2; unclear D gene. CDR1 is MNHEY, CDR2 SVGAGI, per germline. The V end was cut by 10 bases, the J end by 5 bases, with 14 bases between. The CDR3 totals 12 residues. DNA of the CDR3: TGTGCCACCCGAAAGGAAATTTATGGCTACACCTTC. Protein sequence: CATRKEIYGYTF.

The chain combines TRBV6-5 with TRBJ1-1, with a weak D call TRBD1 (6 bases). Germline V gene data show CDR1 as MNHEY and CDR2 as SVGAGI. V was pared by 5 bases and J by 4 bases, with 17 bases between. CDR3 length: 15 amino acids. The CDR3 protein is CASSTIGGGGTEAFF. In DNA form, the CDR3 reads TGTGCCAGCAGTACCATAGGGGGAGGGGGCACTGAAGCTTTCTTT.

The V call is TRBV7-9, the J call TRBJ2-4, with 7 bases that match TRBD1. Trimming removed 3 bases from V and 0 bases from J; junction bases left unmatched: 11. Germline loops: CDR1 SEHNR, CDR2 FQNEAQ (reference sequence). The CDR3 is 18 amino acids. The CDR3 DNA sequence: TGTGCCAGCAGCTTCGGACAGGCAGACCATCTAGCCAAAAACATTCAGTACTTC. Its protein product is CASSFGQADHLAKNIQYF.